These T cell receptor beta chains were read from a single sample in a study of OX40 agonist ivuxolimab in advanced cancers. Clones were sequenced by immunoSEQ multiplex PCR, and TCRdb holds only the in-frame ones, with some missing. The table records tens of thousands of clones, nearly 85% of them present only once. The sequences come from CD4+ or CD8+ T cells sorted from blood, collected in a trial of the OX40 agonist ivuxolimab. Source of these receptors: an adult with an advanced solid tumor such as melanoma, head and neck, liver or kidney cancer. Each CDR3 is given with its conserved first and last residue. A D gene is named only where the DNA matches it firmly. The size field is filled for only some rows; it gives once, few, many or a size class.

V: TRBV4-3; D: TRBD1; size: .; J: TRBJ1-1; DNA: TGCGCCAGCAGCCCATCCGGGACAGGGGAAGCGGCTTTCTTT; CDR3: CASSPSGTGEAAFF
V: TRBV7-9; D: .; size: .; J: TRBJ1-2; DNA: TGTGCCAGCAGCTTAAGAGGGGAGGAGGGAAGGTATGGCTACACCTTC; CDR3: CASSLRGEEGRYGYTF
V: TRBV5-8; D: .; size: .; J: TRBJ2-7; DNA: TGTGCCAGCAGCTTGGACGCGGCGTCTAGCTCCTACGAGCAGTACTTC; CDR3: CASSLDAASSSYEQYF
V: TRBV2; D: TRBD1; size: .; J: TRBJ1-5; DNA: TGTGCCAGCAGGGGACAGGGGAGCAATCAGCCCCAGCATTTT; CDR3: CASRGQGSNQPQHF
V: TRBV10-2; D: .; size: .; J: TRBJ2-3; DNA: TGCGCCAGCAGTGAGCGGGGGAGAGCTAGCACAGATACGCAGTATTTT; CDR3: CASSERGRASTDTQYF
V: TRBV5-1; D: .; size: few; J: TRBJ1-3; DNA: TGCGCCAGCAGCTTGGCGGGGTCAAGGGCTGGAAACACCATATATTTT; CDR3: CASSLAGSRAGNTIYF
V: TRBV5-1; D: .; size: .; J: TRBJ1-1; DNA: TGCGCCAGCAGCTTGGCCAATACGGCCCGAAACACTGAAGCTTTCTTT; CDR3: CASSLANTARNTEAFF
V: TRBV18; D: .; size: few; J: TRBJ2-7; DNA: TGTGCCAGCTCACCGCCTAGCCCCAGGGACGAGCAGTACTTC; CDR3: CASSPPSPRDEQYF
V: TRBV5-1; D: .; size: .; J: TRBJ1-6; DNA: TGCGCCAGCAGCTTTGGACAGAGGGATTCACCCCTCCACTTT; CDR3: CASSFGQRDSPLHF
V: TRBV28; D: .; size: .; J: TRBJ1-4; DNA: TGTGCCAGCAGTCGGGGGGCTGGAACTAATGAAAAACTGTTTTTT; CDR3: CASSRGAGTNEKLFF
V: TRBV7-3; D: .; size: .; J: TRBJ2-2; DNA: TGTGCCAGCAGCATTACTAGAGACACCGGGGAGCTGTTTTTT; CDR3: CASSITRDTGELFF
V: TRBV30; D: .; size: .; J: TRBJ1-1; DNA: TGTGCCTGGAGCTGGGGCAGGAGGAACACTGAAGCTTTCTTT; CDR3: CAWSWGRRNTEAFF
V: TRBV28; D: .; size: .; J: TRBJ1-1; DNA: TGTGCCAGCAGTCAAGCGGACAGAAAGAACACTGAAGCTTTCTTT; CDR3: CASSQADRKNTEAFF
V: TRBV30; D: .; size: few; J: TRBJ1-4; DNA: TGTGCCTGGAGTCCCGGCGGGGGGGGTAATGAAAAACTGTTTTTT; CDR3: CAWSPGGGGNEKLFF
V: TRBV27; D: TRBD1; size: .; J: TRBJ1-5; DNA: TGTGCCAGCAGGCCGGGACAGGGTGGGCCCCAGCATTTT; CDR3: CASRPGQGGPQHF
V: TRBV28; D: .; size: .; J: TRBJ1-4; DNA: TGTGCCAGCAGTCTCCGACGGGACTTTAATGAAAAACTGTTTTTT; CDR3: CASSLRRDFNEKLFF
V: TRBV5-4; D: TRBD1; size: .; J: TRBJ1-2; DNA: TGTGCCAGCAGCTATAGGGACAGGGGGCAGGGTGGCTACACCTTC; CDR3: CASSYRDRGQGGYTF
V: TRBV11-2; D: .; size: .; J: TRBJ1-1; DNA: TGTGCCAGCAGCCTAGGACGTCTTGAAGCTTTCTTT; CDR3: CASSLGRLEAFF
V: TRBV6-5; D: .; size: .; J: TRBJ2-7; DNA: TGTGCCAGCAGATTGGACGTTAGGGAGCAGTACTTC; CDR3: CASRLDVREQYF
V: TRBV7-2; D: .; size: .; J: TRBJ1-2; DNA: TGTGCCAGCAGCTTAAGGGGGGATAACTATGGCTACACCTTC; CDR3: CASSLRGDNYGYTF
V: TRBV7-3; D: .; size: .; J: TRBJ2-5; DNA: TGTGCCAGCAGCTTAAGACGACAGATCCAAGAGACCCAGTACTTC; CDR3: CASSLRRQIQETQYF
V: TRBV6-1; D: .; size: .; J: TRBJ1-3; DNA: TGTGCCAGCGTGGGCTCTGGAAACACCATATATTTT; CDR3: CASVGSGNTIYF
V: TRBV19; D: TRBD1; size: once; J: TRBJ2-3; DNA: TGTGCCAGTAGTATAGGGAACAGGGGGCGACCAGATACGCAGTATTTT; CDR3: CASSIGNRGRPDTQYF
V: TRBV6-5; D: TRBD2; size: .; J: TRBJ2-1; DNA: TGTGCCAGCAGTTACGGGACTAGCGGTTACAATGAGCAGTTCTTC; CDR3: CASSYGTSGYNEQFF
V: TRBV6-6; D: .; size: .; J: TRBJ1-5; DNA: TGTGCCAGCAGCCAAGGGCAAAATCAGCCCCAGCATTTT; CDR3: CASSQGQNQPQHF
V: TRBV18; D: TRBD1; size: .; J: TRBJ1-1; DNA: TGTGCCAGCTCGACAGGGATGGGCACTGAAGCTTTCTTT; CDR3: CASSTGMGTEAFF
V: TRBV5-1; D: .; size: .; J: TRBJ2-7; DNA: TGCGCCAGCAGCTCCTCCTACGAGCAGTACTTC; CDR3: CASSSSYEQYF
V: TRBV19; D: .; size: .; J: TRBJ1-1; DNA: TGTGCCAGTAGTCCGGGGGCTTGGACTGAAGCTTTCTTT; CDR3: CASSPGAWTEAFF
V: TRBV6-6; D: .; size: .; J: TRBJ1-4; DNA: TGTGCCAGCAGTTACGGGCAGGGGAGTGAAAAACTGTTTTTT; CDR3: CASSYGQGSEKLFF
V: TRBV9; D: TRBD2; size: .; J: TRBJ2-2; DNA: TGTGCCAGCAGCCTGGGAGGGGCTAGCGGAAACACCGGGGAGCTGTTTTTT; CDR3: CASSLGGASGNTGELFF
V: TRBV29-1; D: .; size: .; J: TRBJ2-5; DNA: TGCAGCGTTGAAAGGCAAGAGACCCAGTACTTC; CDR3: CSVERQETQYF
V: TRBV19; D: .; size: .; J: TRBJ2-5; DNA: TGTGCCAGTAGTAAGGGGGTGTCTCGGGAGACCCAGTACTTC; CDR3: CASSKGVSRETQYF
V: TRBV10-3; D: TRBD2; size: .; J: TRBJ2-2; DNA: TGTGCCATCAGTGAGCTAGCGGGAGGTGGCACCGGGGAGCTGTTTTTT; CDR3: CAISELAGGGTGELFF
V: TRBV28; D: .; size: .; J: TRBJ1-3; DNA: TGTGCCAGCAGCCCTGACAGCTACCTCCTCTCTGGAAACACCATATATTTT; CDR3: CASSPDSYLLSGNTIYF
V: TRBV19; D: TRBD1; size: once; J: TRBJ1-5; DNA: TGTGCCAGCCGCCGGGACAGCGATCAGCCCCAGCATTTT; CDR3: CASRRDSDQPQHF
V: TRBV2; D: .; size: .; J: TRBJ2-7; DNA: TGTGCCAGCAGTGAAACTAGCTACGAGCAGTACTTC; CDR3: CASSETSYEQYF
V: TRBV5-1; D: .; size: .; J: TRBJ2-5; DNA: TGCGCCAGCAGCCCTTGGACTAACCAAGAGACCCAGTACTTC; CDR3: CASSPWTNQETQYF
V: TRBV7-9; D: TRBD1; size: .; J: TRBJ1-1; DNA: TGTGCCAGCAGCCGACAGGGCAACATGAACACTGAAGCTTTCTTT; CDR3: CASSRQGNMNTEAFF
V: TRBV19; D: .; size: once; J: TRBJ1-2; DNA: TGTGCCAGTAGTATACCGGGGTCTGTTAATGGCTACACCTTC; CDR3: CASSIPGSVNGYTF
V: TRBV5-1; D: .; size: .; J: TRBJ1-6; DNA: TGCGCCAGCAGCTTTGGTGATGCTAGGTCACCCCTCCACTTT; CDR3: CASSFGDARSPLHF
V: TRBV19; D: .; size: .; J: TRBJ1-4; DNA: TGTGCCAGTAGTGGCAGGGGAACTAATGAAAAACTGTTTTTT; CDR3: CASSGRGTNEKLFF
V: TRBV7-3; D: .; size: .; J: TRBJ2-5; DNA: TGTGCCAGCAACCTTCGTGCCCAGTACTTC; CDR3: CASNLRAQYF
V: TRBV7-9; D: .; size: .; J: TRBJ2-5; DNA: TGTGCCAGCAGCCAAAGCGGTGAGACCCAGTACTTC; CDR3: CASSQSGETQYF
V: TRBV19; D: .; size: .; J: TRBJ2-3; DNA: TGTGCCAGTAGTACGAGACGCACAGATACGCAGTATTTT; CDR3: CASSTRRTDTQYF
V: TRBV5-1; D: .; size: .; J: TRBJ2-3; DNA: TGCGCCAGCAGTAGCGGTTTCAGCGCCACAGATACGCAGTATTTT; CDR3: CASSSGFSATDTQYF
V: TRBV27; D: .; size: .; J: TRBJ2-1; DNA: TGTGCCAGCAGTTTAAGACTAGACAATGAGCAGTTCTTC; CDR3: CASSLRLDNEQFF
V: TRBV30; D: .; size: .; J: TRBJ2-1; DNA: TGTGCCTGGAGTAACAAGGGAACAGGAGAGCAGTTCTTC; CDR3: CAWSNKGTGEQFF
V: TRBV4-2; D: TRBD2; size: once; J: TRBJ2-7; DNA: TGTGCCAGCAGCCAAGGACTAGCGGACCCCTACGAGCAGTACTTC; CDR3: CASSQGLADPYEQYF
V: TRBV19; D: TRBD1; size: .; J: TRBJ1-5; DNA: TGTGCCAGTAGCACTCAGGGGGACCAGTCCCAGCATTTT; CDR3: CASSTQGDQSQHF
V: TRBV28; D: TRBD1; size: .; J: TRBJ1-3; DNA: TGTGCCAGCACCGACAGGGGTTCTGGAAACACCATATATTTT; CDR3: CASTDRGSGNTIYF
V: TRBV7-3; D: .; size: .; J: TRBJ2-3; DNA: TGTGCCAGCAGCTTAAGCCTAACGGATACGCAGTATTTT; CDR3: CASSLSLTDTQYF
V: TRBV6-6; D: .; size: .; J: TRBJ1-2; DNA: TGTGCCAGCAGTGATGGAATTAACTATGGCTACACCTTC; CDR3: CASSDGINYGYTF
V: TRBV5-1; D: TRBD2; size: .; J: TRBJ2-1; DNA: TGCGCCAGCAGCATGGGTCGACTAGCGGGCTACAATGAGCAGTTCTTC; CDR3: CASSMGRLAGYNEQFF
V: TRBV15; D: .; size: .; J: TRBJ1-1; DNA: TGTGCCACCAGCAGTGCCCTTTACGGGAACACTGAAGCTTTCTTT; CDR3: CATSSALYGNTEAFF
V: TRBV6-5; D: .; size: .; J: TRBJ1-2; DNA: TGTGCCAGCAGTTACTCGAAGCAGGGGAATTATGGCTACACCTTC; CDR3: CASSYSKQGNYGYTF
V: TRBV18; D: .; size: .; J: TRBJ2-7; DNA: TGTGCCAGCTCACCGGTCGACCGCGAGCAGTACTTC; CDR3: CASSPVDREQYF
V: TRBV6-1; D: .; size: .; J: TRBJ1-2; DNA: TGTGCCAGCAGTGCACGGAGGTACTATGGCTACACCTTC; CDR3: CASSARRYYGYTF
V: TRBV4-2; D: TRBD1; size: .; J: TRBJ2-1; DNA: TGTGCCAGTGAGGGACAGGGGGCTTACAATGAGCAGTTCTTC; CDR3: CASEGQGAYNEQFF
V: TRBV5-4; D: TRBD1; size: once; J: TRBJ1-1; DNA: TGTGCCAGCAGCCGTTCGGACAGGGGTATAGGTTTCTTT; CDR3: CASSRSDRGIGFF
V: TRBV10-3; D: .; size: .; J: TRBJ2-7; DNA: TGTGCCAGCCGGGACCCCCCCTACGAGCAGTACTTT; CDR3: CASRDPPYEQYF